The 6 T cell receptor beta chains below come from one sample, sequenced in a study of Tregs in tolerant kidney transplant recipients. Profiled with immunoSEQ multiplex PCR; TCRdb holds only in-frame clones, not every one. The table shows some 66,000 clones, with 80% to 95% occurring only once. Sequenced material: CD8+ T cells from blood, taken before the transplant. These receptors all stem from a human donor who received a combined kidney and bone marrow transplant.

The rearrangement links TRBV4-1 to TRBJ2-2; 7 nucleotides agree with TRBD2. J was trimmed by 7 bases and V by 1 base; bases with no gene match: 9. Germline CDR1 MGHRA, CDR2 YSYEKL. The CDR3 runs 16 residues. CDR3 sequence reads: CASSQGGGSGVGELFF. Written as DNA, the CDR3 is TGCGCCAGCAGCCAAGGGGGCGGGAGCGGGGTCGGGGAGCTGTTTTTT.

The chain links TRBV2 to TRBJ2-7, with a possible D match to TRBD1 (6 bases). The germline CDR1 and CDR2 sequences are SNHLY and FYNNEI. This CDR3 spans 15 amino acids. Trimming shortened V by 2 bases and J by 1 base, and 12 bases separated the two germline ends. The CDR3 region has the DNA TGTGCCAGCAGTGAACTGCAGGGGCGGTCCTACGAGCAGTACTTC. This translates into CASSELQGRSYEQYF.

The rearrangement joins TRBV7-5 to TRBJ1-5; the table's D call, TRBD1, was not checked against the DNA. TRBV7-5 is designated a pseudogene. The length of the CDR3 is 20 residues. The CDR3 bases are TGTGTCAGAAGCTTAGTTCCAGGACAGGGCCCTTCCCCCAGCAATCAGCCCCAGCATTTT. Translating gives CVRSLVPGQGPSPSNQPQHF.

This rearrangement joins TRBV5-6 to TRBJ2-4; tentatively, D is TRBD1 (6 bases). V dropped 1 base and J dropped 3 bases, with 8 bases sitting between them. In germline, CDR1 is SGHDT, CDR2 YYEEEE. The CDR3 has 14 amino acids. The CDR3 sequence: CASSLPGDKNIQYF. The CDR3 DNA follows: TGTGCCAGCAGCTTGCCAGGGGACAAAAACATTCAGTACTTC.

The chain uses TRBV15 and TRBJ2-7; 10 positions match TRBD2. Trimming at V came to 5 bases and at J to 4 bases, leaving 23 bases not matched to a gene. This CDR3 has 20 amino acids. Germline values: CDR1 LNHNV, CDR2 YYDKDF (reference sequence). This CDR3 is CATSEYSGTSDPTGRYEQYF. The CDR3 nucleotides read TGTGCCACCAGCGAATATTCCGGGACTAGCGATCCGACCGGACGGTACGAGCAGTACTTC.

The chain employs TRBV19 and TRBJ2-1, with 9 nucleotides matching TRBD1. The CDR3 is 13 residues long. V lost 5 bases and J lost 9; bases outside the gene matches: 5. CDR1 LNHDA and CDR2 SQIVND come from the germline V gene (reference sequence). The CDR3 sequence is CASSPGTGFEQFF. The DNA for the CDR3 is TGTGCCAGTAGTCCCGGGACAGGGTTTGAGCAGTTCTTC.